These 26 T cell receptor beta chains were all obtained from the same sample, sequenced in a study of blood T cell repertoires in COVID-19. Repertoires were generated with immunoSEQ multiplex PCR, while TCRdb's copy carries only in-frame clones and drops some. The profile shows 55,000 to 65,000 clones, over 70% of them singletons. Specimen: peripheral blood. The receptors come from a man aged 55-75 years with acute or convalescent COVID-19.

This rearrangement joins TRBV6-5 to TRBJ1-6; TRBD1 is a possible D gene (5 bases). CDR3 length: 15 amino acids. CDR1 is MNHEY and CDR2 is SVGAGI in the germline V gene. Trimming took off 5 bases at V and 8 bases at J, with 16 bases between the two ends. CDR3 DNA: TGTGCCAGCAGTCGGGACTCACCTTGGGATTCACCCCTCCACTTT. Protein: CASSRDSPWDSPLHF.

This chain joins TRBV5-4 and TRBJ2-2; TRBD2 is a possible D gene (6 bases). CDR1 SGHNT and CDR2 YYREEE come from the germline V gene (reference sequence). The CDR3 length is 17 residues. The V end lost 0 bases, the J end lost 8 bases, and 20 bases lay between the germline ends. DNA for the CDR3: TGTGCCAGCAGCTTGGCCTATAGCGGAGCCTCGAGGGGGGAGCTGTTTTTT. Translating gives CASSLAYSGASRGELFF.

V usage is TRBV9 and J usage is TRBJ1-1; perhaps TRBD1 as D (6 bases). The CDR3 consists of 13 residues. The germline V gene encodes CDR1 SGDLS and CDR2 YYNGEE. The V gene lost 4 bases and the J gene lost 5 bases, with 12 bases spanning the gap. This chain's CDR3 is CASSLQGGTEAFF. The CDR3 region has the DNA TGTGCCAGCAGCCTACAGGGAGGGACTGAAGCTTTCTTT.

The chain carries TRBV27 and TRBJ2-6; TRBD1 might be the D (6 bases). Trimming cost V 4 bases and J 3 bases, with 16 bases left between them. The CDR3 runs 17 residues. Germline CDR1 reads MNHEY; CDR2 reads SMNVEV (reference sequence). The CDR3 loop is CASSSAGESFGANVLTF. The CDR3 DNA sequence: TGTGCCAGCAGTTCGGCAGGGGAAAGTTTTGGGGCCAACGTCCTGACTTTC.

The rearrangement links TRBV18 to TRBJ1-2; D is possibly TRBD1 (5 bases). Looked up from germline, CDR1 is KGHSH and CDR2 is LQKENI. The CDR3 covers 14 residues. V dropped 5 bases and J dropped 3 bases, with 13 bases sitting between them. The CDR3 region is CASSTTDTDYGYTF. CDR3 bases: TGTGCCAGCTCAACCACGGACACTGACTATGGCTACACCTTC.

This chain uses TRBV7-9 with TRBJ2-2; TRBD1 aligns across 9 bases. The J segment lost 1 base and the V segment lost 9 bases, leaving 6 bases of the junction unmatched. The CDR3 spans 15 residues. CDR1 SEHNR and CDR2 FQNEAQ come from the germline V gene (reference sequence). CDR3 protein: CASRPGQGNTGELFF. CDR3 nucleotides: TGTGCCAGTAGACCGGGACAGGGGAACACCGGGGAGCTGTTTTTT.

The chain links TRBV5-1 to TRBJ2-1; a weak D match, TRBD1 (6 bases). V shed 1 base and J shed 1 base, with 9 bases lying between them. Per the germline V gene, CDR1 is SGHRS and CDR2 is YFSETQ. The CDR3 runs 15 residues. The CDR3: CASSLKQGSYNEQFF. CDR3 bases: TGCGCCAGCAGCTTGAAACAGGGATCCTACAATGAGCAGTTCTTC.

The chain recombines TRBV6-5 with TRBJ2-5; D uncertain. Trimming took off 7 bases at V and 7 bases at J, with 16 bases between the two ends. The CDR3 is made up of 13 amino acids. CDR1 and CDR2 from the germline V gene are MNHEY and SVGAGI. CDR3 sequence: CASTKLGVGTQYF. The CDR3, as DNA: TGTGCCAGCACCAAACTCGGAGTGGGGACCCAGTACTTC.

The chain is built from TRBV25-1 and TRBJ2-3; the match to TRBD2 covers 15 bases. This CDR3 is 15 amino acids long. CDR1 MGHDK and CDR2 SYGVNS come from the germline V gene. V trimming: 6 bases; J trimming: 3 bases; junction bases outside the gene matches: 1. The CDR3 spells CASRGTSGGTDTQYF. CDR3 coding DNA: TGTGCCAGCAGAGGGACTAGCGGGGGGACAGATACGCAGTATTTT.

This rearrangement joins TRBV7-3 to TRBJ2-3; TRBD2 is a possible D gene (5 bases). Between the trimmed V and J ends, which lost 0 bases and 0 bases, there was a span of 10 bases. The CDR3 totals 16 residues. Germline V gene lookup returns CDR1 SGHTA and CDR2 FQGTGA. This CDR3 is CASSLTPSPSTDTQYF. The CDR3 nucleotides read TGTGCCAGCAGCTTAACGCCTAGCCCTAGCACAGATACGCAGTATTTT. The full variable domain, with the rest looked up from reference TRBV7-3 and TRBJ2-3, is GAGVSQTPSNKVTEKGKYVELRCDPISGHTALYWYRQSLGQGPEFLIYFQGTGAADDSGLPNDRFFAVRPEGSVSTLKIQRTERGDSAVYLCASSLTPSPSTDTQYFGPGTRLTVL.

The chain has TRBV27 and TRBJ1-2, with D perhaps matching TRBD1 (6 bases). The CDR3 runs to 11 residues. Trimming left V 3 bases short and J 10 bases short, with 9 bases between. Germline CDR1 and CDR2: MNHEY and SMNVEV (reference sequence). DNA for the CDR3: TGTGCCAGCAGTTTCAGGGGCTTCTACACCTTC. Translating gives CASSFRGFYTF.

This clone is a singleton in its sample. The chain couples TRBV15 to TRBJ2-3; weak D call: TRBD1 (5 bases). The CDR3 is 14 amino acids. The germline CDR1 and CDR2 sequences are LNHNV and YYDKDF (reference sequence). The V gene lost 2 bases and the J gene lost 2 bases, with 8 bases spanning the gap. The CDR3 protein is CATSRTTVTDTQYF. The CDR3, as DNA: TGTGCCACCAGCAGAACGACAGTCACAGATACGCAGTATTTT. The variable domain in full, completed from reference TRBV15 and TRBJ2-3, reads DAMVIQNPRYQVTQFGKPVTLSCSQTLNHNVMYWYQQKSSQAPKLLFHYYDKDFNNEADTPDNFQSRRPNTSFCFLDIRSPGLGDTAMYLCATSRTTVTDTQYFGPGTRLTVL.

The rearrangement links TRBV19 to TRBJ2-2; 10 bases align to TRBD1. The junction had 10 bases not matched to a gene; V was cut back by 4 bases and J by 5 bases. Germline lookup yields CDR1 LNHDA and CDR2 SQIVND (reference sequence). The CDR3 totals 17 residues. The CDR3 reads CASSTFDRGRWTGELFF. DNA of the CDR3: TGTGCCAGTAGTACCTTTGACAGGGGGCGCTGGACCGGGGAGCTGTTTTTT.

This clone was counted between two and nine times. The chain links TRBV5-1 to TRBJ1-4, with a weak D call TRBD1 (6 bases). The CDR3 loop spans 14 amino acids. Looked up from germline, CDR1 is SGHRS and CDR2 is YFSETQ. Trimming removed 4 bases at V and 8 bases at J, with 15 bases between. Written as DNA, the CDR3 is TGCGCCAGCAGCACCGGCGCAGGGGTAGAAAAACTGTTTTTT. It is translated as CASSTGAGVEKLFF.

The V and J genes are TRBV24-1 and TRBJ2-1, with a possible D match to TRBD2 (5 bases). Between the trimmed V and J ends, which lost 3 bases and 0 bases, there was a span of 11 bases. The CDR3 is made up of 16 amino acids. Germline assignment: CDR1 KGHDR and CDR2 SFDVKD. CDR3 in amino acids: CATSDPSPLSYNEQFF. The CDR3 nucleotides are TGTGCCACCAGTGATCCTAGCCCCCTCTCCTACAATGAGCAGTTCTTC.

This chain uses TRBV29-1 with TRBJ2-7, with D maybe TRBD1 (6 bases). Per the germline V gene, CDR1 is SQVTM and CDR2 is ANQGSEA. The CDR3 totals 14 residues. V dropped 6 bases and J dropped 2 bases, with 17 bases sitting between them. The DNA for the CDR3 is TGCAGCGTGGAGACAGGTAGGACCCCCTACGAGCAGTACTTC. This translates into CSVETGRTPYEQYF.

V usage is TRBV2 and J usage is TRBJ1-5, with TRBD1 matching 7 bases. After removal of 10 bases from V and 4 bases from J, the junction contained 4 bases not matched to a gene. Looked up from germline, CDR1 is SNHLY and CDR2 is FYNNEI. There are 12 residues in the CDR3. The CDR3 here is CATSGGNQPQHF. The CDR3 nucleotides are TGTGCCACTTCAGGGGGTAATCAGCCCCAGCATTTT.

The gene calls are TRBV5-4 and TRBJ2-3; TRBD1 matches at 8 bases. CDR1 is SGHNT and CDR2 is YYREEE in the germline V gene (reference sequence). The CDR3 loop spans 15 amino acids. J gave up 0 bases and V 2 bases, and 2 bases lay outside the gene matches. CDR3 nucleotides: TGTGCCAGCAGCTTAAACAGGGGGAGCACAGATACGCAGTATTTT. Protein: CASSLNRGSTDTQYF.

The DNA for the CDR3 is TGTGCCTCCCGACAGGGGCGCTTCGTGGAATATCAGCCCCAGCATTTT. Protein product: CASRQGRFVEYQPQHF. The rearrangement joins TRBV24-1 to TRBJ1-5; 8 nucleotides agree with TRBD1. CDR1 is KGHDR, CDR2 SFDVKD, per germline. The CDR3 is made up of 16 amino acids. V lost 12 bases to trimming and J lost 5 bases; unmatched junction nucleotides: 17.

V gene TRBV5-1 combines with J gene TRBJ2-6; the D is unclear. V was cut by 0 bases and J by 0 bases, with 7 bases left in between. The length of the CDR3 is 16 residues. Looked up from germline, CDR1 is SGHRS and CDR2 is YFSETQ. CDR3 sequence reads: CASSLAVFSGANVLTF. The CDR3 DNA sequence: TGCGCCAGCAGCTTGGCGGTTTTCTCTGGGGCCAACGTCCTGACTTTC.

A few counts support this clone. The V gene is TRBV7-2, the J gene TRBJ2-7; D is ambiguous. CDR3 length: 15 residues. Germline loops: CDR1 SGHTA, CDR2 FQGNSA. Deletions cut 1 base from V and 5 bases from J, with 15 bases between. This CDR3 is CASSLDSLIVDEQYF. The CDR3 DNA reads TGTGCCAGCAGCTTAGACAGCCTAATAGTGGACGAGCAGTACTTC.

This clone has at least ten counts. The chain carries TRBV6-5 and TRBJ1-2, with 10 positions matching TRBD1. J lost 3 bases, V lost 6 bases, and 7 bases had no gene match. From germline, CDR1 is MNHEY and CDR2 SVGAGI. The CDR3 is made up of 15 amino acids. The CDR3 spells CASSRDRGIDYGYTF. CDR3 bases: TGTGCCAGCAGCCGGGACAGGGGTATAGACTATGGCTACACCTTC.

The chain carries TRBV2 and TRBJ1-6; TRBD1 matches 8 bases. Germline-derived CDR1 and CDR2 are SNHLY and FYNNEI. J was trimmed by 5 bases and V by 8 bases; bases with no gene match: 8. The CDR3 runs to 15 residues. The CDR3 region is CASRPETGDNSPLHF. CDR3 in DNA: TGTGCCAGCCGACCCGAGACAGGGGATAATTCACCCCTCCACTTT.

The V and J genes are TRBV19 and TRBJ1-6; tentative D call: TRBD1 (5 bases). From germline, CDR1 is LNHDA and CDR2 SQIVND (reference sequence). Deletions cut 5 bases from V and 7 bases from J, with 15 bases between. The CDR3 extends over 15 amino acids. CDR3 sequence: CASSPYAGGNSPLHF. Here the CDR3 DNA reads TGTGCCAGTAGTCCCTATGCGGGGGGAAATTCACCCCTCCACTTT.

A remark on this clone: Other nucleotide sequences from this sample produce the same CDR3. The rearrangement links TRBV4-2 to TRBJ1-1, with TRBD1 matching 7 bases. The CDR3 is 15 residues long. J lost 0 bases, V lost 0 bases, and 1 base had no gene match. The germline CDR1 and CDR2 sequences are LGHNA and YNFKEQ. Here the CDR3 reads CASSQDGQVNTEAFF. The DNA for the CDR3 is TGTGCCAGCAGCCAAGACGGACAGGTGAACACTGAAGCTTTCTTT.

This clone was seen more than once but under ten times. The J gene is TRBJ1-1, the V gene TRBV27; the D is unclear. CDR1 and CDR2 (germline): MNHEY, SMNVEV (reference sequence). The CDR3 is 14 amino acids. V lost 3 bases, J lost 2 bases, and 10 bases lay in between. The CDR3 loop reads CASSLEGANTEAFF. The CDR3 DNA follows: TGTGCCAGCAGTTTGGAGGGCGCAAACACTGAAGCTTTCTTT.